A selection of T cell receptor beta chains follows, all from one sample in a study of a mutant IDH1 vaccine in newly diagnosed glioma. The antigens for these receptors are not known. Some clones are missing from TCRdb's copy, which holds only in-frame ones; the method was immunoSEQ multiplex PCR. The sample yields roughly 50,000 clones, approximately 79% seen once. The sample was PBMCs, taken from a glioma patient whose treatment included an IDH1 peptide vaccine. All receptors derive from a man aged 40-55 years with glioma. The CDR3 runs from the conserved cysteine through the conserved F or W. D genes are given only for firm matches. Size is stated for part of the rows, as once, few or many counts, or as a class when the clone is expanded.

j_call	d_call	v_call	clone_size	cdr3_nt	cdr3_aa
TRBJ1-1	TRBD1	TRBV20-1	-	TGCAGTGCTAGAGGGACAGGGGTCGCTTTCTTT	CSARGTGVAFF
TRBJ2-7	-	TRBV5-1	few	TGCGCCAGCAGCCAGGACGGGTACTACGAGCAGTACTTC	CASSQDGYYEQYF
TRBJ2-1	TRBD1	TRBV5-6	-	TGTGCCAGCAGCCCCGAGGGGGCAGGGTATGTTGAGCAGTTCTTC	CASSPEGAGYVEQFF
TRBJ1-1	-	TRBV6-5	few	TGTGCCAGCAGTTACCGGGGGGTTAGGACTGAAGCTTTCTTT	CASSYRGVRTEAFF
TRBJ1-1	-	TRBV4-2	-	TGTGCCAGCAGCCAAGATGGAAGTGGGACGGGCACTGAAGCTTTCTTT	CASSQDGSGTGTEAFF
TRBJ2-5	TRBD1	TRBV9	once	TGTGCCAGCAGCGTAGGGGACAGGGGGCAGGAGACCCAGTACTTC	CASSVGDRGQETQYF
TRBJ2-7	-	TRBV9	-	TGTGCCAGCAGCGTAGGTGGGACGTCCCCCTACGAGCAGTACTTC	CASSVGGTSPYEQYF
TRBJ2-7	TRBD1	TRBV30	-	TGTGCCTGGAGTCCGGGACAGGGGATACACGAGCAGTACTTC	CAWSPGQGIHEQYF
TRBJ1-5	-	TRBV4-2	-	TGTGCCAGCAGCCAAGATCCGGGGAATGGTCAGCCCCAGCATTTT	CASSQDPGNGQPQHF
TRBJ2-7	-	TRBV4-1	-	TGCGCCAGCAGCCCAAGGAGGGGTGAATTATACGAGCAGTACTTC	CASSPRRGELYEQYF
TRBJ1-2	-	TRBV2	few	TGTGCCAGCAGTGAAGTCCCCAATGGCTACACCTTC	CASSEVPNGYTF
TRBJ1-2	-	TRBV5-4	-	TGTGCCAGCACTAATCTACCAGGAAAGACCTATGGCTACACCTTC	CASTNLPGKTYGYTF
TRBJ2-5	TRBD2	TRBV6-5	-	TGTGCCAGCAGTTACTCTCGGGCTAGCGGGCAAGAGACCCAGTACTTC	CASSYSRASGQETQYF
TRBJ2-3	-	TRBV27	few	TGTGCCAGCTCAGTTTTTTCGTACCGCGGCCTGGAGTGGGATACGCAGTATTTT	CASSVFSYRGLEWDTQYF
TRBJ2-4	TRBD1	TRBV4-1	-	TGCGCCAGCAGCCAAGACCCGACGGGACAGGGTAAAAACATTCAGTACTTC	CASSQDPTGQGKNIQYF
TRBJ2-5	TRBD2	TRBV19	-	TGTGCCAGTAGGAACGGACTAGCGGGGCGCCAAGAGACCCAGTACTTC	CASRNGLAGRQETQYF
TRBJ2-5	TRBD1	TRBV4-1	few	TGCGCCAGCAGCCAAGATAGGGGGACAGCAAACCAAGAGACCCAGTACTTC	CASSQDRGTANQETQYF
TRBJ2-1	TRBD2	TRBV5-4	-	TGTGCCAGCAGCTTTGACTGGACTAGCGGGAATGAGCAGTTCTTC	CASSFDWTSGNEQFF
TRBJ2-3	-	TRBV30	-	TGTGCCTGGAGTCACATACAGGCAGATACGCAGTATTTT	CAWSHIQADTQYF
TRBJ2-3	-	TRBV5-1	-	TGCGCCAGCAGCTCATGGGGCACAGATACGCAGTATTTT	CASSSWGTDTQYF
TRBJ2-1	-	TRBV15	-	TGTGCCACCAGCAGGACTTCCTTCCGGGCCGACAATGAGCAGTTCTTC	CATSRTSFRADNEQFF
TRBJ2-3	-	TRBV5-1	-	TGCGCCAGCACGGAGGGTCAGCTATTACTCACAGATACGCAGTATTTT	CASTEGQLLLTDTQYF
TRBJ1-2	-	TRBV5-1	once	TGCGCCAGCAGCTCAGGAGGCCCTAACTATGGCTACACCTTC	CASSSGGPNYGYTF
TRBJ2-7	-	TRBV6-5	-	TGTGCCAGCAGTTACTCTATCCCCTGGGGGTACGAGCAGTACTTC	CASSYSIPWGYEQYF
TRBJ2-7	TRBD2	TRBV30	-	TGTGCCTGGAGACAAGCGGGGACCTCCTACGAGCAGTACTTC	CAWRQAGTSYEQYF
TRBJ1-5	TRBD1	TRBV19	-	TGTGCCAGTAGTATTGACAGGGGTAGGGGACAGCCCCAGCATTTT	CASSIDRGRGQPQHF
TRBJ2-2	-	TRBV30	few	TGTGCCTGGAGTCTTTCCGGGGAGCTGTTTTTT	CAWSLSGELFF
TRBJ2-1	-	TRBV5-1	-	TGCGCCAGCAGCGGGGGATCAAATGAGCAGTTCTTC	CASSGGSNEQFF
TRBJ2-5	-	TRBV30	-	TGTGCCTGGAGCGCGCAACCGGGGACCCAGTACTTC	CAWSAQPGTQYF
TRBJ2-2	-	TRBV5-1	once	TGCGCCAGCAGCTTGCAAAGCAGACCCGAGGAGCTGTTTTTT	CASSLQSRPEELFF
TRBJ1-1	-	TRBV6-6	-	TGTGCCAGCAGTGTCCGGGGCACTGAAGCTTTCTTT	CASSVRGTEAFF
TRBJ1-2	TRBD1	TRBV5-1	-	TGCGCCAGCAGCTTGCCGGGACAGGGGCATGGCTACACCTTC	CASSLPGQGHGYTF
TRBJ2-1	-	TRBV19	-	TGTGCCAGTGGCCGGGACCGACAGTTCTTC	CASGRDRQFF
TRBJ2-5	-	TRBV5-1	few	TGCGCCAGCAGCTTGGCGGGGAATCAAGAGACCCAGTACTTC	CASSLAGNQETQYF